This T cell receptor beta chain was profiled in a study of T cell repertoires in cytomegalovirus infection. About the research overall: The study used recently identified HLA-C-restricted and well-studied HLA-B-restricted CMV epitopes. TCR beta signatures that were public indicated CMV infection and matching HLA type.

The length of the CDR3 is 14 residues. V gave up 4 bases and J gave up 11 bases, with 15 bases separating them. Germline CDR1 and CDR2: SEHNR and FQNEAQ (reference sequence). General observations from the study: What dominated the ex vivo response were HLA-C-restricted CMV-specific TCR beta clonotypes.

TCRdb re-analysed the reads in MiXCR, keeping a single row per CDR3 protein. The sample has 830,000 or so distinct CDR3 sequences; approximately 30% are singletons. Points on this clonotype: The target antigen is unknown.

This TCR came from a human donor in good health (CMV status not recorded). Some clones in this sample may be carry-over from other donors' samples. This sequence joins TRBV7-9 and TRBJ1-6; no firm D call. Sequences were derived from cultured CD8+ T cells from PBMCs, sampled from culture after CMV antigen stimulation. CDR3 bases: TGTGCCAGCAGCTCAGGATCGACCAGGCCACCCCTCCACTTT. Translated, it gives CASSSGSTRPPLHF.